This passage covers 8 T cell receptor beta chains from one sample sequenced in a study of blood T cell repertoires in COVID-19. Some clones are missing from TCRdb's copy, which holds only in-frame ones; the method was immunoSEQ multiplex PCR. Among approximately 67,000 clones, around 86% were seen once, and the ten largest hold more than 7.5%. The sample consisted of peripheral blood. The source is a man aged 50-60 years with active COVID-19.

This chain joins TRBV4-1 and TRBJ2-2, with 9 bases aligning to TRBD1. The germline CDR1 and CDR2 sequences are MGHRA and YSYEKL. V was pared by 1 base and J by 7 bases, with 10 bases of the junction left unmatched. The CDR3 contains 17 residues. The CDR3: CASSQGVGQGVIGELFF. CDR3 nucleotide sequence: TGCGCCAGCAGCCAAGGAGTGGGACAGGGTGTGATCGGGGAGCTGTTTTTT.

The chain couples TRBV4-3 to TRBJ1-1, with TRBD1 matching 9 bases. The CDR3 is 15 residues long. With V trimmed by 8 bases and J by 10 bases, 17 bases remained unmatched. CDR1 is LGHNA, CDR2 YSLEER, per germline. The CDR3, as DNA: TGCGCCAGCGGATTATCCGGGACAGGGTTTAGGGTAGCTTTCTTT. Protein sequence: CASGLSGTGFRVAFF.

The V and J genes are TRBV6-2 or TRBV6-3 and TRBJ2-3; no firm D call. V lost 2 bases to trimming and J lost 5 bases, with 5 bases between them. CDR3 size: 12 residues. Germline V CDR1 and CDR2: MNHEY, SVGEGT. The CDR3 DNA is TGTGCCAGCAGTTACCCCATAGATACGCAGTATTTT. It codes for CASSYPIDTQYF.

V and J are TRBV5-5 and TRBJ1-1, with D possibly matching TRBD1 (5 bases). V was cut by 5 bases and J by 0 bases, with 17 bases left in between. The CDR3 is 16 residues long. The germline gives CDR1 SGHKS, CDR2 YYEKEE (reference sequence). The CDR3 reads CASSPVRQHMNTEAFF. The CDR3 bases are TGTGCCAGCAGTCCCGTCAGACAGCACATGAACACTGAAGCTTTCTTT.

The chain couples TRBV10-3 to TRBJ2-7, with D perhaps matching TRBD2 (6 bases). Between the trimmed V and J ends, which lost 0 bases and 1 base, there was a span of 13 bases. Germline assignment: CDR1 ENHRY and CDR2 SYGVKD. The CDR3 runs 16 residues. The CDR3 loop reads CAISESGEVGSYEQYF. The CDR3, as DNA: TGTGCCATCAGTGAGTCTGGGGAGGTAGGGTCCTACGAGCAGTACTTC.

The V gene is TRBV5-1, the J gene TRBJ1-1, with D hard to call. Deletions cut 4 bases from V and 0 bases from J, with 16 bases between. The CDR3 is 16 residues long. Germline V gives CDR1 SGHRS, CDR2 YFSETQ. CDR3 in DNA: TGCGCCAGCAGCCCGCGGGCCGACCCAATGAACACTGAAGCTTTCTTT. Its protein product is CASSPRADPMNTEAFF. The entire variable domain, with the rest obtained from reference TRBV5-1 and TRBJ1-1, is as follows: KAGVTQTPRYLIKTRGQQVTLSCSPISGHRSVSWYQQTPGQGLQFLFEYFSETQRNKGNFPGRFSGRQFSNSRSEMNVSTLELGDSALYLCASSPRADPMNTEAFFGQGTRLTVV.

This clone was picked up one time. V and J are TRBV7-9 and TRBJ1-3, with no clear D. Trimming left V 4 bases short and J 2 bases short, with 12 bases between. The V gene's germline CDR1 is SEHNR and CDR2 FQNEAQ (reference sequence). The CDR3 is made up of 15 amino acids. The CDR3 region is CASSSRSRAGNTIYF. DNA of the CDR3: TGTGCCAGCAGCTCCCGGTCGAGGGCTGGAAACACCATATATTTT.

CDR3 DNA: TGTGCCAGCAGTTTATGGTCCAACAGGGGCTACGAGCAGTACTTC. Translating it yields CASSLWSNRGYEQYF. V gene TRBV28 combines with J gene TRBJ2-7; 7 bases fit TRBD1. Germline lookup yields CDR1 MDHEN and CDR2 SYDVKM. The CDR3 length is 15 residues. V lost 0 bases to trimming and J lost 3 bases; unmatched junction nucleotides: 5.